The TCR beta chain described here comes from a study of T cell responses to AZD1222 COVID-19 vaccine. Study as a whole: Timing groups of about 4 and about 12 weeks for second doses were pooled.

Whole-study findings and limits: Of spike-specific TCRs, nearly half reportedly target regions left unmutated in variants. The repertoires were collected only after the peak T cell response. Along spike, vaccine-associated CD4 TCRs were found throughout, with dominance at 160-218 and 743-854.

The ends lost 2 bases at V and 2 bases at J; junction bases unmatched: 7. The CDR3 length is 16 residues. Germline CDR1 is MGHRA and CDR2 is YSYEKL. The table came from immunoSEQ multiplex PCR; TCRdb's copy has only in-frame clones and leaves some out. This sample has over 110,000 clones; about 90% occur once, and the top ten carry about 6%. This clone was seen only once. Its specificity is unknown. The sample consisted of peripheral blood, taken on day 0 of AZD1222 vaccination. The receptor was derived from an adult in good health. The chain carries TRBV4-1 and TRBJ2-3, with 7 bases matching TRBD2. CDR3 sequence (DNA): TGCGCCAGCAGCCAATTGGGGCGGGAGATCACAGATACGCAGTATTTT. It yields the protein CASSQLGREITDTQYF.